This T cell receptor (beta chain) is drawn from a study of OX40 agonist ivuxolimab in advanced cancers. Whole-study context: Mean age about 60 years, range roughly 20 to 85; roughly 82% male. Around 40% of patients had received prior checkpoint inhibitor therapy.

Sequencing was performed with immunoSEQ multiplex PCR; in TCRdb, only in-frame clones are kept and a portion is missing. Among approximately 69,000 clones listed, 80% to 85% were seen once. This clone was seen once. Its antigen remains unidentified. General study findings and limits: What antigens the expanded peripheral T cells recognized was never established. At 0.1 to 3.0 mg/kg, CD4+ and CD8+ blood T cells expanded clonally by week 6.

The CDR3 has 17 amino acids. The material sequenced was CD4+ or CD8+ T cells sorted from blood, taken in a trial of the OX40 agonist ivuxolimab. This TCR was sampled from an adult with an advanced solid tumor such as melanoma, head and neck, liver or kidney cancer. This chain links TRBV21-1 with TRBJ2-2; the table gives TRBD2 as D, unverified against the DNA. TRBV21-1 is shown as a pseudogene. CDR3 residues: CASRDSTINANTGELFF. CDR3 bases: TGTGCCAGCCGCGATAGTACGATTAATGCGAACACCGGGGAGCTGTTTTTT.